Below, 29 T cell receptor beta chains from the same sample are listed, as sequenced in a study of human T cells and chemical hapten exposure. Specified time point: pre-sensitization, week 0. Sample treatment: therapeutic diphenylcyclopropenone sensitization with weekly scalp DPC. TCRdb reprocessed the RACE reads with MiXCR, giving one entry per CDR3 protein. The table records some 250,000 distinct CDR3 sequences, around 7% of them present only once. The source material was whole blood, sampled in connection with sensitization to the hapten diphenylcyclopropenone (DPC). The source of these receptors is a man between 18 and 29 years old with alopecia areata. Some clones in this sample may be carry-over from other donors' samples.

There are many counts of this clonotype. The chain is built from TRBV29-1 and TRBJ2-1, with 10 positions matching TRBD1. CDR3 size: 14 residues. V shed 5 bases, J shed 10 bases, and the junction held 11 bases outside the gene matches. Germline lookup yields CDR1 SQVTM and CDR2 ANQGSEA. CDR3 in amino acids: CSVRTGGRFKEQFF. In DNA, the CDR3 is TGCAGCGTTAGGACAGGGGGTCGGTTTAAGGAGCAGTTCTTC.

This chain uses TRBV29-1 with TRBJ2-4; D is unclear. This CDR3 is built from 14 residues. Germline V lookup: CDR1 SQVTM, CDR2 ANQGSEA. Trimming stripped 2 bases from V and 1 base from J, with 9 bases between. CDR3 sequence (DNA): TGCAGCGTTGAATGGGGTAGGGCCAAAAACATTCAGTACTTC. Its translation is CSVEWGRAKNIQYF. Combining the CDR3 with reference TRBV29-1 and TRBJ2-4 gives the whole variable domain SAVISQKPSRDICQRGTSLTIQCQVDSQVTMMFWYRQQPGQSLTLIATANQGSEATYESGFVIDKFPISRPNLTFSTLTVSNMSPEDSSIYLCSVEWGRAKNIQYFGAGTRLSVL.

CDR3 coding DNA: TGTGCCAGCAGCTCGATGACAGGGTTGGGCAATCAGCCCCAGCATTTT. It translates to CASSSMTGLGNQPQHF. The chain couples TRBV28 to TRBJ1-5, with 7 bases matching TRBD1. Germline CDR1 reads MDHEN; CDR2 reads SYDVKM. Germline trimming cut 6 bases from V and 2 bases from J; bases unmatched to any gene: 10. The CDR3 contains 16 residues. The entire variable domain, with the rest obtained from reference TRBV28 and TRBJ1-5, is as follows: DVKVTQSSRYLVKRTGEKVFLECVQDMDHENMFWYRQDPGLGLRLIYFSYDVKMKEKGDIPEGYSVSREKKERFSLILESASTNQTSMYLCASSSMTGLGNQPQHFGDGTRLSIL.

This clonotype occurred a few times. The J gene is TRBJ2-7, the V gene TRBV7-9; a possible D gene is TRBD1 (5 bases). This CDR3 is 17 amino acids long. CDR1 and CDR2 (germline): SEHNR, FQNEAQ (reference sequence). V lost 4 bases, J lost 5 bases, and 24 bases lay in between. CDR3 nucleotides: TGTGCCAGCAGCTCCCCTAGTACAGGCAAGGGTGCCCACGAGCAGTACGTC. Translated: CASSSPSTGKGAHEQYV.

The V gene is TRBV6-1, the J gene TRBJ2-7; D unresolved. Per the germline V gene, CDR1 is MNHNS and CDR2 is SASEGT. The CDR3 is 14 residues long. Trimming pared 0 bases from V and 2 bases from J, leaving 8 bases between. For the CDR3, the DNA is TGTGCCAGCAGTGAAGCCTGGCAGACCTACGAGCAGTACTTC. Protein: CASSEAWQTYEQYF.

This clonotype came up a few times. The chain links TRBV5-4 to TRBJ1-6, with TRBD1 matching 8 bases. Germline-derived CDR1 and CDR2 are SGHNT and YYREEE (reference sequence). V lost 1 base and J lost 7; bases outside the gene matches: 7. The CDR3 is made up of 16 amino acids. The CDR3 loop reads CASSLSRDRLNSPLHF. Written as DNA, the CDR3 is TGTGCCAGCAGCTTGAGTCGGGACAGGCTAAATTCACCCCTCCACTTT.

This clonotype came up a few times. V is TRBV4-3 and J is TRBJ2-1; a weak D match, TRBD2 (5 bases). Trimming took off 1 base at V and 3 bases at J, with 10 bases between the two ends. CDR3 length: 15 amino acids. CDR1 LGHNA and CDR2 YSLEER come from the germline V gene. CDR3 in amino acids: CASSQVRGVYNEQFF. Here the CDR3 DNA reads TGCGCCAGCAGCCAAGTACGGGGAGTCTACAATGAGCAGTTCTTC.

This clonotype was seen a handful of times. The chain couples TRBV5-8 to TRBJ2-7, with D perhaps assigned TRBD1 or TRBD2 (5 bases each). Trimming stripped 4 bases from V and 12 bases from J, with 17 bases between. The CDR3 runs to 12 residues. Germline V gene data show CDR1 as SGHTS and CDR2 as YDEGEE. The CDR3 DNA reads TGTGCCAGCAGCGTCCGGGACGTCCAACCGTACTTC. It codes for CASSVRDVQPYF.

The chain has TRBV7-9 and TRBJ2-1; TRBD1 is a possible D gene (5 bases). Germline CDR1 SEHNR, CDR2 FQNEAQ (reference sequence). V shed 0 bases and J shed 13 bases, with 10 bases lying between them. This CDR3 has 12 residues. The CDR3 protein is CASSLAGADQFF. CDR3 nucleotides: TGTGCCAGCAGCTTAGCAGGGGCAGACCAGTTCTTC.

The gene calls are TRBV7-9 and TRBJ2-5; TRBD2 is a possible D gene (7 bases). V lost 3 bases, J lost 5 bases, and 13 bases lay in between. Germline assignment: CDR1 SEHNR and CDR2 FQNEAQ (reference sequence). The CDR3 is made up of 14 amino acids. CDR3 sequence (DNA): TGTGCCAGCAGCTTCGAGGGGGGGCCGGAGACCCAGTACTTC. Translation gives CASSFEGGPETQYF. Filled out from reference TRBV7-9 and TRBJ2-5, the complete variable domain reads DTGVSQNPRHKITKRGQNVTFRCDPISEHNRLYWYRQTLGQGPEFLTYFQNEAQLEKSRLLSDRFSAERPKGSFSTLEIQRTEQGDSAMYLCASSFEGGPETQYFGPGTRLLVL.

A few counts support this clonotype. This chain uses TRBV6-1 with TRBJ2-7; D gene ambiguous. The CDR3 length is 13 residues. Per the germline V gene, CDR1 is MNHNS and CDR2 is SASEGT. The ends were cut back, 5 bases at V and 2 bases at J, with 10 bases in the middle. CDR3 bases: TGTGCCAGCAGTTTCACGAGCCCCTACGAGCAGTACGTC. Translated, it gives CASSFTSPYEQYV.

This clonotype was picked up a small number of times. The chain joins TRBV20-1 to TRBJ1-1; TRBD1 might be the D (6 bases). The CDR3 extends over 16 amino acids. V was shortened by 2 bases and J by 0 bases, with 16 bases between the two germline ends. Per the germline V gene, CDR1 is DFQATT and CDR2 is SNEGSKA (reference sequence). Here the CDR3 reads CSARFIGTRMNTEAFF. The DNA for the CDR3 is TGCAGTGCTAGATTTATAGGGACAAGGATGAACACTGAAGCTTTCTTT.

This clonotype occurred many times. The conserved phenylalanine or tryptophan is not found at the CDR3 terminus, so this likely reflects a read error. The limits of the CDR3 on the DNA are not certain, so only TCRdb's listed CDR3 is given. The chain combines TRBV2 with TRBJ2-3; TRBD2 is taken as the D call from the table, unchecked against the DNA. Both ends counted, the CDR3 spans 14 residues. Per the germline V gene, CDR1 is SNHLY and CDR2 is FYNNEI. CDR3 amino acids: CASSSMRTGPWGDC.

This clonotype was recorded many times. The chain is built from TRBV29-1 and TRBJ2-3, with D hard to call. The CDR3 runs to 12 residues. The V gene's germline CDR1 is SQVTM and CDR2 ANQGSEA. V lost 4 bases to trimming and J lost 0 bases, with 5 bases between them. The CDR3 region is CSVAVSTDTQYF. CDR3 coding DNA: TGCAGCGTTGCGGTCAGCACAGATACGCAGTATTTT.

This clonotype has only a few counts. No DNA is shown, since the ends of the CDR3 on it are uncertain; the CDR3 is the one TCRdb lists. The chain has TRBV3-1 and TRBJ1-3. The CDR3 totals 13 residues, both ends included. Germline V gene data show CDR1 as LGHDT and CDR2 as YNNKEL (reference sequence). The CDR3 loop reads CASSQYFGNTIYF.

This clonotype was seen a few times. The rearrangement joins TRBV12-3 or TRBV12-4 to TRBJ2-3; D gene uncertain. This CDR3 is 11 amino acids long. Trimming shortened V by 10 bases and J by 6 bases, and 11 bases separated the two germline ends. The CDR3 DNA reads as TGTGCCATCCCTAGAGCTGATACGCAGTATTTT. Translated: CAIPRADTQYF.

The V and J genes are TRBV6-5 and TRBJ1-4; unclear D gene. CDR3 length: 14 amino acids. The germline gives CDR1 MNHEY, CDR2 SVGAGI. Trimming took 4 bases from V and 7 from J, leaving 13 bases between them. CDR3 DNA: TGTGCCAGCAGTTTTGGGAGGTTTTCTGAAAAACTGTTTTTT. Its protein is CASSFGRFSEKLFF.

V and J are TRBV12-3 or TRBV12-4 and TRBJ1-5, with D unresolved. The CDR3 runs 12 residues. Trimming removed 5 bases at V and 6 bases at J, with 8 bases between. CDR3 sequence: CASSPMGQPQHF. The CDR3 DNA follows: TGTGCCAGCAGTCCGATGGGTCAGCCCCAGCATTTT.

This clonotype has only a few counts. The genes are TRBV6-2 or TRBV6-3 and TRBJ2-3; no reliable D call. Germline CDR1 is MNHEY and CDR2 is SVGEGT. V shed 0 bases and J shed 0 bases, with 16 bases lying between them. This CDR3 contains 18 residues. The chain's CDR3 is CASSYSNNRVSSTDTQYF. The DNA of the CDR3 is TGTGCCAGCAGTTACTCGAATAACAGAGTGTCTAGCACAGATACGCAGTATTTT.

This clonotype came up many times. The rearrangement uses TRBV6-6 and TRBJ1-2, with D possibly TRBD1 on 5 matching bases. The V end lost 9 bases, the J end lost 2 bases, and 10 bases lay between the germline ends. CDR3 length: 12 residues. Germline V CDR1 and CDR2: MNHNY, SVGAGI (reference sequence). For the CDR3, the DNA is TGTGCCAGTGGAGGGGCGAACTATGGCTACACCTTC. Residues: CASGGANYGYTF.

Many counts were recorded for this clonotype. The chain joins TRBV6-2 or TRBV6-3 to TRBJ1-5; 9 bases fit TRBD1. Germline V lookup: CDR1 MNHEY, CDR2 SVGEGT. This CDR3 comprises 13 residues. Unmatched junction bases numbered 4, after V lost 10 bases and J lost 3 bases. DNA of the CDR3: TGTGCCACCCACAGGGGGCCCAATCAGCCCCAGCATTTT. Protein product: CATHRGPNQPQHF.

As for this clonotype: With a much larger clone just one base away, this may be a read error. The chain has TRBV6-5 and TRBJ2-1; possible D gene TRBD1, 5 bases. The V gene lost 0 bases and the J gene lost 8 bases, with 8 bases spanning the gap. This CDR3 comprises 13 residues. The germline V gene has CDR1 MNHEY and CDR2 SVGAGI. The CDR3 region has the DNA TGTGCCAGCAGTTACTCGTTGGGGCATGAGCAGTTCTTC. Its protein is CASSYSLGHEQFF.

This clonotype has ten or more counts. J is TRBJ2-1 and V is TRBV2; D not resolved. This CDR3 comprises 14 residues. Trimming cost V 8 bases and J 6 bases, with 17 bases left between them. CDR1 is SNHLY, CDR2 FYNNEI, per germline. The chain's CDR3 is CASRASRNGNEQFF. The CDR3 bases are TGTGCCAGCCGCGCTTCCCGAAATGGCAATGAGCAGTTCTTC.

The V and J genes are TRBV5-6 and TRBJ1-6; no definite D call. V lost 2 bases, J lost 5 bases, and 8 bases lay in between. Per the germline V gene, CDR1 is SGHDT and CDR2 is YYEEEE. CDR3 length: 14 residues. The DNA of the CDR3 is TGTGCCAGCAGCTTCACGAGAAATAATTCACCCCTCCACTTT. This sequence encodes CASSFTRNNSPLHF.

The genes are TRBV4-3 and TRBJ2-7; D may correspond to TRBD1 or TRBD2 (7 bases each). Per the germline V gene, CDR1 is LGHNA and CDR2 is YSLEER. The CDR3 is 16 residues long. Trimming took off 1 base at V and 4 bases at J, with 17 bases between the two ends. CDR3 in amino acids: CASSQVAGGAGYEQYF. The CDR3 region has the DNA TGCGCCAGCAGCCAAGTCGCAGGGGGGGCTGGATACGAGCAGTACTTC.

This clonotype was recorded many times. V usage is TRBV7-9 and J usage is TRBJ1-1; D unresolved. The ends were cut back, 1 base at V and 7 bases at J, with 16 bases in the middle. The CDR3 totals 15 residues. CDR1 is SEHNR and CDR2 is FQNEAQ in the germline V gene (reference sequence). The CDR3: CASSLDRPREVEAFF. CDR3 in DNA: TGTGCCAGCAGCTTAGACCGCCCCCGGGAGGTTGAAGCTTTCTTT.

This clonotype was observed a handful of times. V gene TRBV12-5 combines with J gene TRBJ2-3, with 11 nucleotides matching TRBD2. The V and J ends lost 2 bases and 2 bases, in that order; junction bases with no gene match: 9. The CDR3 contains 18 residues. Per the germline V gene, CDR1 is LGHNT and CDR2 is FRNRAP. The CDR3 nucleotides read TGTGCTAGTGGTTTGACCCCAATAGCGGGGGGGACCACAGATACGCAGTATTTT. This gives the protein CASGLTPIAGGTTDTQYF.

This clonotype occurred a few times. This sequence joins TRBV5-1 and TRBJ1-4, with no clear D. Germline CDR1 SGHRS, CDR2 YFSETQ. The CDR3 runs 15 residues. Trimming stripped 5 bases from V and 8 bases from J, with 19 bases between. Here the CDR3 reads CASRVVRKDGEKLFF. As DNA, the CDR3 is TGCGCCAGCAGAGTTGTACGCAAGGACGGAGAAAAACTGTTTTTT.

This clonotype was seen a handful of times. The chain has TRBV6-2 or TRBV6-3 and TRBJ2-3; D is possibly TRBD1 (5 bases). Trimming pared 5 bases from V and 2 bases from J, leaving 11 bases between. CDR1 and CDR2 (germline): MNHEY, SVGEGT. The CDR3 is 14 amino acids. The CDR3 region has the DNA TGTGCCAGCAGTGTAGGGGCACTCACAGATACGCAGTATTTT. Protein: CASSVGALTDTQYF.